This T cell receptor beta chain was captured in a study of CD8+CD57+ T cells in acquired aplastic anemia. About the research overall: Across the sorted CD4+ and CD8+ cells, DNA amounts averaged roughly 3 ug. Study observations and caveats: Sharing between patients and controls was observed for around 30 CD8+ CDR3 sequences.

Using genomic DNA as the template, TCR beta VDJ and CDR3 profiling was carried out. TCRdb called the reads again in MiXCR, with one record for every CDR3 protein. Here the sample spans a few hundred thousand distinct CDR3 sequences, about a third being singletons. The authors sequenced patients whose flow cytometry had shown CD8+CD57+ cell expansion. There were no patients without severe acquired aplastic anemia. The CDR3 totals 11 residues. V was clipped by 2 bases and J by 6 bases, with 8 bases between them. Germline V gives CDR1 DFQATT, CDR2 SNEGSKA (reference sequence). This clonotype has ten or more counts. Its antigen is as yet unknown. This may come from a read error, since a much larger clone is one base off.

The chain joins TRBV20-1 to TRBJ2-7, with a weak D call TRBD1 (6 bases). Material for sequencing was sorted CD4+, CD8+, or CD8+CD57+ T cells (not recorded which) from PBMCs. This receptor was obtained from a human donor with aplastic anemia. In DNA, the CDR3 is TGCAGTGCTAGAACAGGGCCCGAGCAGTACTTC. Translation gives CSARTGPEQYF.